These 10 T cell receptor beta chains originate from one sample sequenced in a study of blood T cell repertoires in COVID-19. Libraries were prepared by immunoSEQ multiplex PCR; TCRdb keeps only in-frame clonotypes and omits some of them. Seen here are tens of thousands of clones, 70% to 90% observed once, and the top ten hold just under 2%. Specimen: peripheral blood. These receptor sequences come from a man under 40 with acute or convalescent COVID-19.

The chain carries TRBV5-1 and TRBJ2-5; TRBD2 might be the D (6 bases). The CDR3 sequence is 15 residues long. Trimming took off 2 bases at V and 2 bases at J, with 13 bases between the two ends. Germline V lookup: CDR1 SGHRS, CDR2 YFSETQ. This chain's CDR3 is CASSFGTSAQETQYF. The DNA for the CDR3 is TGCGCCAGCAGCTTTGGGACTTCTGCTCAAGAGACCCAGTACTTC.

The chain carries TRBV7-2 and TRBJ2-5, with 14 bases that match TRBD2. The ends lost 4 bases at V and 4 bases at J; junction bases unmatched: 5. Germline V gene lookup returns CDR1 SGHTA and CDR2 FQGNSA. CDR3 size: 16 residues. In DNA, the CDR3 is TGTGCCAGCAGCTCGACTAGCGGGAGGGCTACAGAGACCCAGTACTTC. Protein product: CASSSTSGRATETQYF.

This chain's CDR3 is CASSPGQYSNQPQHF. The CDR3 DNA follows: TGTGCCAGCAGCCCGGGACAGTATAGCAATCAGCCCCAGCATTTT. This chain joins TRBV5-8 and TRBJ1-5; 7 bases map to TRBD1. CDR1 and CDR2 (germline): SGHTS, YDEGEE. The CDR3 runs 15 residues. After removal of 4 bases from V and 0 bases from J, the junction contained 4 bases not matched to a gene.

This clone was detected once. The chain couples TRBV5-4 to TRBJ2-3; 7 bases agree with TRBD1. There are 14 residues in the CDR3. Germline assignment: CDR1 SGHNT and CDR2 YYREEE (reference sequence). Trimming cost V 3 bases and J 6 bases; bases outside gene matches: 7. The CDR3 region has the DNA TGTGCCAGCAGCTGGGACAGTCCCCTCGATACGCAGTATTTT. It is translated as CASSWDSPLDTQYF.

This chain links TRBV18 with TRBJ1-2; 12 positions match TRBD1. After removal of 4 bases from V and 2 bases from J, the junction contained 8 bases not matched to a gene. Germline V gene sequence: CDR1 KGHSH, CDR2 LQKENI. The CDR3 totals 17 residues. The CDR3 sequence is CASSLGTGGLSNYGYTF. The CDR3 DNA reads as TGTGCCAGCTCACTTGGGACAGGGGGCCTTTCCAACTATGGCTACACCTTC. Variable domain in full (rest from reference TRBV18 and TRBJ1-2): NAGVMQNPRHLVRRRGQEARLRCSPMKGHSHVYWYRQLPEEGLKFMVYLQKENIIDESGMPKERFSAEFPKEGPSILRIQQVVRGDSAAYFCASSLGTGGLSNYGYTFGSGTRLTVV.

This clone was found a few times. This chain connects TRBV3-1 (or the pseudogene TRBV3-2) to TRBJ2-7; 10 bases match TRBD1. This CDR3 has 17 amino acids. V lost 2 bases, J lost 4 bases, and 11 bases stayed unmatched. Germline values: CDR1 LGHDT, CDR2 YNNKEL (reference sequence). The CDR3 DNA reads TGTGCCAGCAGCCAACCAAGATCGGGACAGGGGCGATACGAGCAGTACTTC. Its protein is CASSQPRSGQGRYEQYF.

The chain recombines TRBV6-5 with TRBJ2-7, with TRBD2 as a possible D gene (7 bases). The germline CDR1 and CDR2 sequences are MNHEY and SVGAGI. Deletions cut 6 bases from V and 2 bases from J, with 14 bases between. The CDR3 is 14 amino acids. CDR3 sequence (DNA): TGTGCCAGCAGAAAACGGGGGGCCCCCTACGAGCAGTACGTC. Encoded protein: CASRKRGAPYEQYV.

This clone was picked up a small number of times. This chain links TRBV11-3 with TRBJ2-1, with TRBD2 as a possible D gene (6 bases). V gave up 2 bases and J gave up 6 bases, with 11 bases separating them. The CDR3 runs 14 residues. Germline assignment: CDR1 SGHNT and CDR2 YENEEA. The CDR3 is CASSLFGGFNEQFF. CDR3 DNA: TGTGCCAGCAGCTTATTCGGGGGATTCAATGAGCAGTTCTTC.

The chain is built from TRBV7-2 and TRBJ2-3, with 7 bases matching TRBD2. The germline CDR1 and CDR2 sequences are SGHTA and FQGNSA. The length of the CDR3 is 14 residues. The V gene end was trimmed by 6 bases and the J gene end by 4 bases; junction bases not matched to a gene: 7. DNA of the CDR3: TGTGCCAGCAGGACCAGGACTAGGGCAGATACGCAGTATTTT. Protein product: CASRTRTRADTQYF.

This clone appeared a single time. The rearrangement links TRBV7-2 to TRBJ2-2, with a weak D call TRBD1 (5 bases). The CDR3 runs to 14 residues. The germline V and J ends were trimmed by 1 base and 6 bases, with 9 bases remaining between them. The V gene's germline CDR1 is SGHTA and CDR2 FQGNSA. The chain's CDR3 is CASSLVKGSGELFF. The CDR3, as DNA: TGTGCCAGCAGCTTAGTGAAGGGGTCCGGGGAGCTGTTTTTT.